This TCR beta chain comes out of a study of blood T cell repertoires in COVID-19. Generated by immunoSEQ multiplex PCR, the TCRdb table keeps only in-frame clones and is missing some. The sample comprises approximately 90,000 clones, around 90% of which are singletons, and roughly 5% rests with the top ten. This clonotype was obtained from an elderly woman with acute or convalescent COVID-19. The sequenced material came from peripheral blood.

The CDR3 is CASSPREGEQYF. DNA of the CDR3: TGTGCCAGCAGCCCCCGGGAGGGCGAGCAGTACTTC. The chain links TRBV6-5 to TRBJ2-7; 8 nucleotides match TRBD2. The CDR3 runs to 12 residues. Germline V gives CDR1 MNHEY, CDR2 SVGAGI. Trimming cost V 6 bases and J 6 bases; bases outside gene matches: 4.